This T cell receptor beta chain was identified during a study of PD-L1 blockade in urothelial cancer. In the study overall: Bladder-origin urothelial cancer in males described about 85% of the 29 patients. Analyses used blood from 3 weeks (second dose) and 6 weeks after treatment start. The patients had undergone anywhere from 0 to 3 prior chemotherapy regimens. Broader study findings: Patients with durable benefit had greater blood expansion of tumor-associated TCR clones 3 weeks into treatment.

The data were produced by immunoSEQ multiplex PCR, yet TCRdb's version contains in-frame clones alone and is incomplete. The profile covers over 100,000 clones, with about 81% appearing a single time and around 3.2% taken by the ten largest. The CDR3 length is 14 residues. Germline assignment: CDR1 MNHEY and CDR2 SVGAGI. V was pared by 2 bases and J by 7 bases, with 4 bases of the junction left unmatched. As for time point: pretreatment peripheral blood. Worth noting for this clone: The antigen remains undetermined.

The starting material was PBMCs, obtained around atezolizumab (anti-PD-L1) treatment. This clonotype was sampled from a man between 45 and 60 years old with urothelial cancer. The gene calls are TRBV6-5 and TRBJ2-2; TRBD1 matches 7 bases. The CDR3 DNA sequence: TGTGCCAGCAGTTACCAACAGGGGATCGGGGAGCTGTTTTTT. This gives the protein CASSYQQGIGELFF.